The 20 T cell receptor beta chains below come from one sample, sequenced in a study of blood T cell repertoires in COVID-19. Profiled with immunoSEQ multiplex PCR; TCRdb holds only in-frame clones, not every one. The table records 270,000 or so clones, approximately 91% of them present only once. The sample was PBMCs or T cells enriched from blood (not recorded which). The receptors stem from a woman aged 35 to 49 with acute COVID-19.

The rearrangement joins TRBV3-1 (or the pseudogene TRBV3-2) to TRBJ2-7, with D possibly matching TRBD2 (5 bases). This CDR3 is built from 15 residues. CDR1 is LGHDT, CDR2 YNNKEL, per germline (reference sequence). Deletions cut 0 bases from V and 8 bases from J, with 17 bases between. The CDR3 spells CASSQDPFGGSKQYF. The CDR3 nucleotides read TGTGCCAGCAGCCAAGATCCTTTTGGAGGCTCAAAGCAGTACTTC.

This rearrangement joins TRBV9 to TRBJ2-1; weak D call: TRBD1 (6 bases). The germline V and J ends were trimmed by 4 bases and 6 bases, with 14 bases remaining between them. The CDR3 sequence is 14 residues long. Germline values: CDR1 SGDLS, CDR2 YYNGEE. Written as DNA, the CDR3 is TGTGCCAGCAGCCCCCGACAGGTACCCAATGAGCAGTTCTTC. It encodes CASSPRQVPNEQFF.

The CDR3 spells CASSLEGVSGNTIYF. CDR3 coding DNA: TGTGCCAGCAGCTTAGAGGGGGTCTCTGGAAACACCATATATTTT. The V gene is TRBV5-6, the J gene TRBJ1-3; a possible D gene is TRBD1 (6 bases). CDR1 is SGHDT and CDR2 is YYEEEE in the germline V gene. Between the trimmed V and J ends, which lost 2 bases and 0 bases, there was a span of 9 bases. This CDR3 has 15 residues.

The rearrangement uses TRBV27 and TRBJ1-1, with D possibly TRBD1 on 5 matching bases. CDR1 is MNHEY, CDR2 SMNVEV, per germline (reference sequence). The CDR3 is 14 amino acids. V lost 5 bases and J lost 1, with 11 bases in between. The CDR3 DNA reads TGTGCCAGCAGTGGAGGGCAGGGGAACACTGAAGCTTTCTTT. As protein: CASSGGQGNTEAFF.

The chain carries TRBV29-1 and TRBJ1-2; D might be TRBD1 (6 bases). The CDR3 is made up of 15 amino acids. Germline V gene sequence: CDR1 SQVTM, CDR2 ANQGSEA. V lost 4 bases to trimming and J lost 0 bases, with 15 bases between them. The CDR3 DNA sequence: TGCAGCGTTGGGGCGACAGGCCTAGCTAACTATGGCTACACCTTC. Protein sequence: CSVGATGLANYGYTF.

V usage is TRBV5-6 and J usage is TRBJ2-5, with TRBD2 identical over 13 bases. Trimming cost V 4 bases and J 5 bases; bases outside gene matches: 8. The CDR3 sequence is 16 residues long. CDR1 SGHDT and CDR2 YYEEEE come from the germline V gene. This CDR3 reads CASSEGLAGVGETQYF. Written as DNA, the CDR3 is TGTGCCAGCAGCGAAGGACTAGCGGGAGTGGGGGAGACCCAGTACTTC.

This clone appeared a single time. The V call is TRBV5-5, the J call TRBJ1-6, with D possibly being TRBD1 (5 bases). Germline V gene sequence: CDR1 SGHKS, CDR2 YYEKEE (reference sequence). The ends were cut back, 2 bases at V and 2 bases at J, with 11 bases in the middle. CDR3 length: 16 residues. The DNA for the CDR3 is TGTGCCAGCAGCTTCCGGGGGATCCCCTATAATTCACCCCTCCACTTT. Residues: CASSFRGIPYNSPLHF.

V and J are TRBV30 and TRBJ1-5, with D possibly being TRBD1 (5 bases). Germline CDR1 is GTSNPN and CDR2 is SVGIG (reference sequence). Trimming left V 2 bases short and J 4 bases short, with 9 bases between. The CDR3 totals 13 residues. As DNA, the CDR3 is TGTGCCTGGAGTCCAGGGCCGAATCAGCCCCAGCATTTT. It yields the protein CAWSPGPNQPQHF.

V usage is TRBV7-3 and J usage is TRBJ2-3; 8 bases fit TRBD2. The trim removed 2 bases at V and 6 bases at J, leaving 10 bases unmatched. Germline lookup yields CDR1 SGHTA and CDR2 FQGTGA. The CDR3 spans 16 residues. DNA of the CDR3: TGTGCCAGCAGCTTAGAAGCGGGAGCCCCCTTGGATACGCAGTATTTT. Translating gives CASSLEAGAPLDTQYF. Complete variable domain (other parts from reference TRBV7-3 and TRBJ2-3): GAGVSQTPSNKVTEKGKYVELRCDPISGHTALYWYRQSLGQGPEFLIYFQGTGAADDSGLPNDRFFAVRPEGSVSTLKIQRTERGDSAVYLCASSLEAGAPLDTQYFGPGTRLTVL.

The rearrangement links TRBV2 to TRBJ2-5; TRBD1 might be the D (5 bases). Germline V gene sequence: CDR1 SNHLY, CDR2 FYNNEI. Trimming pared 6 bases from V and 5 bases from J, leaving 16 bases between. The CDR3 is 14 amino acids. In DNA form, the CDR3 reads TGTGCCAGCAGCCTCCAGGGTAACGGGGAGACCCAGTACTTC. It yields the protein CASSLQGNGETQYF.

The chain recombines TRBV5-1 with TRBJ2-1; tentatively, D is TRBD1 (5 bases). V was clipped by 0 bases and J by 0 bases, with 10 bases between them. The CDR3 has 16 amino acids. From germline, CDR1 is SGHRS and CDR2 YFSETQ. The CDR3 is CASSLGLGHSYNEQFF. CDR3 bases: TGCGCCAGCAGCTTGGGGTTGGGGCACTCCTACAATGAGCAGTTCTTC.

Details on this clone: Other nucleotide sequences from this sample produce the same CDR3. The genes are TRBV5-6 and TRBJ2-2; tentatively, D is TRBD2 (5 bases). This CDR3 is built from 14 residues. V lost 4 bases to trimming and J lost 5 bases, with 12 bases between them. Germline V CDR1 and CDR2: SGHDT, YYEEEE. CDR3: CASSTARGTGELFF. The CDR3 DNA reads TGTGCCAGCAGCACGGCACGCGGGACCGGGGAGCTGTTTTTT.

The rearrangement uses TRBV14 and TRBJ2-6, with a weak D call TRBD2 (6 bases). Trimming left V 4 bases short and J 3 bases short, with 13 bases between. CDR1 is SGHDN, CDR2 FVKESK, per germline. The CDR3 has 16 residues. The CDR3 region is CASSLGGYSGANVLTF. The CDR3 region has the DNA TGTGCCAGCAGCCTTGGAGGGTACAGTGGGGCCAACGTCCTGACTTTC.

The chain has TRBV4-3 and TRBJ1-4, with D unclear. V lost 0 bases and J 10 bases, leaving 15 bases between the germline ends. CDR1 is LGHNA, CDR2 YSLEER, per germline. CDR3 length: 15 residues. The CDR3 DNA reads as TGCGCCAGCAGCCAAGATGGCCAAGGCGCGGGAAAACTGTTTTTT. Protein: CASSQDGQGAGKLFF.

The chain recombines TRBV11-3 with TRBJ2-3; 10 nucleotides agree with TRBD2. The CDR3 runs to 16 residues. CDR1 is SGHNT, CDR2 YENEEA, per germline. The junction had 14 bases not matched to a gene; V was cut back by 8 bases and J by 6 bases. The CDR3 DNA is TGTGCCAGCCGCGCGAAGCTAGCGGGAGAATCTGATACGCAGTATTTT. Protein sequence: CASRAKLAGESDTQYF.

V and J are TRBV24-1 and TRBJ2-2, with D perhaps TRBD1 (6 bases). Germline V gene lookup returns CDR1 KGHDR and CDR2 SFDVKD. Trimming took off 4 bases at V and 9 bases at J, with 14 bases between the two ends. The CDR3 spans 14 residues. This CDR3 reads CATSDTGTTRELFF. The CDR3 region has the DNA TGTGCCACCAGTGACACCGGGACAACTAGGGAGCTGTTTTTT.

This clone occurred a few times. This chain links TRBV19 with TRBJ2-7, with 11 nucleotides matching TRBD1. The CDR3 loop spans 15 amino acids. Germline V gene data show CDR1 as LNHDA and CDR2 as SQIVND (reference sequence). V lost 4 bases to trimming and J lost 4 bases; unmatched junction nucleotides: 6. CDR3 protein: CASSNPGTGGYEQYF. The CDR3 nucleotides are TGTGCCAGTAGTAACCCCGGGACAGGGGGTTACGAGCAGTACTTC.

This chain joins TRBV6-5 and TRBJ2-7; D unclear. Looked up from germline, CDR1 is MNHEY and CDR2 is SVGAGI. The CDR3 loop spans 11 amino acids. Trimming pared 5 bases from V and 4 bases from J, leaving 6 bases between. CDR3 nucleotides: TGTGCCAGCAGTCACAGTTACGAGCAGTACTTC. Its protein is CASSHSYEQYF.

This clone was detected only once. The J gene is TRBJ2-7, the V gene TRBV7-9; D might be TRBD1 (5 bases). CDR3 length: 15 residues. Per the germline V gene, CDR1 is SEHNR and CDR2 is FQNEAQ (reference sequence). Trimming removed 4 bases from V and 3 bases from J, with 16 bases in between. Here the CDR3 reads CASSSARVGVYEQYF. CDR3 DNA: TGTGCCAGCAGCTCCGCCCGAGTAGGGGTCTACGAGCAGTACTTC. Using reference TRBV7-9 and TRBJ2-7 for the parts outside the CDR3, the full variable domain is DTGVSQNPRHKITKRGQNVTFRCDPISEHNRLYWYRQTLGQGPEFLTYFQNEAQLEKSRLLSDRFSAERPKGSFSTLEIQRTEQGDSAMYLCASSSARVGVYEQYFGPGTRLTVT.

V gene TRBV20-1 combines with J gene TRBJ2-5, with D unresolved. The germline gives CDR1 DFQATT, CDR2 SNEGSKA (reference sequence). CDR3 length equals 11 residues. V lost 6 bases to trimming and J lost 8 bases, with 13 bases between them. The CDR3 is CSAGVIRTQYF. The CDR3 bases are TGCAGTGCAGGAGTAATCCGAACCCAGTACTTC.